What follows are 5 T cell receptor beta chains derived from one specimen sequenced in a study of cytomegalovirus exposure and HLA in healthy donors. The PCR made use of 60 Vbeta and 13 Jbeta primers. Method: immunoSEQ multiplex PCR; TCRdb's copy keeps in-frame clones and lacks some. Counted here are some 140,000 clones, 79% occurring once; the ten biggest clones make up approximately 6.2%. Sequences were obtained from PBMCs. These receptors were collected from a man aged 35 to 55 in good health and CMV-seropositive.

The chain recombines TRBV6-5 with TRBJ1-6; 7 bases are a match to TRBD1. J was trimmed by 10 bases and V by 5 bases; bases with no gene match: 5. The CDR3 is 13 amino acids. The germline CDR1 and CDR2 sequences are MNHEY and SVGAGI. CDR3 in DNA: TGTGCCAGCAGTACAGGGGCAGGGTCACCCCTCCACTTT. It encodes CASSTGAGSPLHF.

The rearrangement uses TRBV7-9 and TRBJ2-3; the match to TRBD2 covers 7 bases. The CDR3 length is 17 residues. Germline V gene sequence: CDR1 SEHNR, CDR2 FQNEAQ (reference sequence). V trimming: 2 bases; J trimming: 0 bases; junction bases outside the gene matches: 8. CDR3 in amino acids: CASSLWGGGGSTDTQYF. The CDR3, as DNA: TGTGCCAGCAGCTTATGGGGGGGTGGTGGGAGCACAGATACGCAGTATTTT.

The rearrangement uses TRBV6-5 and TRBJ2-7; TRBD1 might be the D (7 bases). The V and J ends lost 6 bases and 7 bases respectively, with 22 bases between them. The CDR3 totals 15 residues. Germline V gene sequence: CDR1 MNHEY, CDR2 SVGAGI. In nucleotides, the CDR3 is TGTGCCAGCAGGCCCAGGGGGGCGCAGAGAGGAGAGCAGTACTTC. It codes for CASRPRGAQRGEQYF.

The chain recombines TRBV29-1 with TRBJ2-3, with TRBD2 matching over 11 bases. Germline V gene lookup returns CDR1 SQVTM and CDR2 ANQGSEA. V dropped 4 bases and J dropped 1; count of bases not matched to a gene: 4. The CDR3 length is 15 residues. In DNA form, the CDR3 reads TGCAGCGTTGCAGGGACTAGCGGCGGCACAGATACGCAGTATTTT. Translated: CSVAGTSGGTDTQYF.

This chain connects TRBV7-9 to TRBJ1-6, with D uncertain. Deletions cut 0 bases from V and 6 bases from J, with 6 bases between. Per the germline V gene, CDR1 is SEHNR and CDR2 is FQNEAQ (reference sequence). This CDR3 has 14 amino acids. In DNA, the CDR3 is TGTGCCAGCAGCTTAGCAGTGGCTAATTCACCCCTCCACTTT. Translated: CASSLAVANSPLHF.